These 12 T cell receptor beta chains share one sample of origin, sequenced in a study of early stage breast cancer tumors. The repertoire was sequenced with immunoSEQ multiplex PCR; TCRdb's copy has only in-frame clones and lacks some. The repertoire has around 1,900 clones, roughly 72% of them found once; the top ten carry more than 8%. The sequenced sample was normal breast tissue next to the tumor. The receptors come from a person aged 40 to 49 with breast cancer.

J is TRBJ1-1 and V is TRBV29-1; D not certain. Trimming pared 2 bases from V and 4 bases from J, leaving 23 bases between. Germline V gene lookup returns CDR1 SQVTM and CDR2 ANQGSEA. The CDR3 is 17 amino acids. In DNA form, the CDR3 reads TGCAGCGTTGAACAACCCCAAAGTCCGTTCCGCGGCACTGAAGCTTTCTTT. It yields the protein CSVEQPQSPFRGTEAFF.

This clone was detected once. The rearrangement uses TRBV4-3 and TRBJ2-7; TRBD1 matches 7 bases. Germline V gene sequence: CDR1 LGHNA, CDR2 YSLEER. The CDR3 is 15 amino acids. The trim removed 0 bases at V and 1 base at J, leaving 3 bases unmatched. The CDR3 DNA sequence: TGCGCCAGCAGCCAAGAGTACAGGGGATCCTACGAGCAGTACTTC. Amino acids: CASSQEYRGSYEQYF.

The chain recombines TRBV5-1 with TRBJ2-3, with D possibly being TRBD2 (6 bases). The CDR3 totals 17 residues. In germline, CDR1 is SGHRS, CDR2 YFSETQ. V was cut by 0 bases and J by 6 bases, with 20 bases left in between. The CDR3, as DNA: TGCGCCAGCAGCTTGGCCTATCGGGGAGGCGGTGAGGATACGCAGTATTTT. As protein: CASSLAYRGGGEDTQYF.

CDR3 loop: CASSHEGDAGELFF. Written as DNA, the CDR3 is TGTGCCAGCAGCCATGAAGGGGATGCCGGGGAGCTGTTTTTT. The V and J genes are TRBV9 and TRBJ2-2; a possible D gene is TRBD1 (5 bases). Trimming cost V 4 bases and J 6 bases, with 13 bases left between them. The CDR3 loop spans 14 amino acids. Germline CDR1 is SGDLS and CDR2 is YYNGEE.

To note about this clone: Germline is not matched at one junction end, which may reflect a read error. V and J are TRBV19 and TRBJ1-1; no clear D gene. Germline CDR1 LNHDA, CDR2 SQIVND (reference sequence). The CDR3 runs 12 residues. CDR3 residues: CASNIGGTEAFF. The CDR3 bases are TGTGCCAGTAATATAGGAGGCACTGAAGCTTTCTTT.

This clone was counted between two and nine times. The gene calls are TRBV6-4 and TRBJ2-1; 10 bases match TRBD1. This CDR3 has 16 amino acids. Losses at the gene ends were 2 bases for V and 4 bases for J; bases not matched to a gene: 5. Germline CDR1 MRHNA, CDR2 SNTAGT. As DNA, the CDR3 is TGTGCCAGCAGTGACACAGACAGGGGGCAATACAATGAGCAGTTCTTC. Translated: CASSDTDRGQYNEQFF.

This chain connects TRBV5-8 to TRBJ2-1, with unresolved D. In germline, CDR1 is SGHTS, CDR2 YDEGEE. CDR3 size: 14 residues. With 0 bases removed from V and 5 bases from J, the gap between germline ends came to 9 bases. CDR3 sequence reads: CASSLVEGNNEQFF. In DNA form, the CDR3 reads TGTGCCAGCAGCTTGGTCGAAGGCAACAATGAGCAGTTCTTC.

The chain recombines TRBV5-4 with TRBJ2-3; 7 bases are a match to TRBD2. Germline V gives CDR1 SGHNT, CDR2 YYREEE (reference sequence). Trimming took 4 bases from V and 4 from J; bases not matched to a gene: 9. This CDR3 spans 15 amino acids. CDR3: CASSATSPASDTQYF. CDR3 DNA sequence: TGTGCCAGCAGCGCGACTAGCCCTGCGTCAGATACGCAGTATTTT.

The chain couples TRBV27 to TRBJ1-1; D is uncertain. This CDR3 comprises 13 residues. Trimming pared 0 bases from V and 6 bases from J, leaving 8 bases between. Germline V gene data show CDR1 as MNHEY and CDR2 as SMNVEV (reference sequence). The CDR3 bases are TGTGCCAGCAGTTTATCAGGGTTGCCTGAAGCTTTCTTT. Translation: CASSLSGLPEAFF.

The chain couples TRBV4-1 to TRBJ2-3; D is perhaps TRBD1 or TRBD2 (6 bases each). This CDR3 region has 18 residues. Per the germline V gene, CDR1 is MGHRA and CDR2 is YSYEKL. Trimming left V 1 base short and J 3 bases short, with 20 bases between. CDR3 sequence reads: CASSQGGLARVVTDTQYF. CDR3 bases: TGCGCCAGCAGCCAAGGGGGGCTAGCGAGAGTAGTGACAGATACGCAGTATTTT.

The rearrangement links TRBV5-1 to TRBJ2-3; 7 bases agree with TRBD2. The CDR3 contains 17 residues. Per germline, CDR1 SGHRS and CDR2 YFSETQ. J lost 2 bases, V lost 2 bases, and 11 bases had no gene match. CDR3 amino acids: CASSFDAGDYFTDTQYF. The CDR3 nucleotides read TGCGCCAGCAGCTTTGATGCTGGGGACTACTTCACAGATACGCAGTATTTT.

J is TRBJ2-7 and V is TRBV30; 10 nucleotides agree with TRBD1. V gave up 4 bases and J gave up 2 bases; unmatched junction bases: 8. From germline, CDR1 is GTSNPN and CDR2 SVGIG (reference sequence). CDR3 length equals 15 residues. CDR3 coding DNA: TGTGCCTGGAATAAAAGGGACAGGGGAGCCTACGAGCAGTACTTC. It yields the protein CAWNKRDRGAYEQYF.